A single sample is the source of the 5 T cell receptor beta chains below, sequenced in a study of cytomegalovirus exposure and HLA in healthy donors. Repertoires were generated with immunoSEQ multiplex PCR, while TCRdb's copy carries only in-frame clones and drops some. The sample includes 250,000 or so clones, around nine tenths of them seen just once. Sequenced sample: PBMCs. The receptors here all came from a man younger than 35 in good health and CMV-seronegative.

The rearrangement uses TRBV5-1 and TRBJ1-4; the D gene is possibly TRBD1 (6 bases). The CDR3 is 16 residues long. V gave up 4 bases and J gave up 6 bases, with 19 bases separating them. Germline CDR1 SGHRS, CDR2 YFSETQ. The CDR3 spells CASSPVFGGQDEKLFF. The DNA of the CDR3 is TGCGCCAGCAGCCCGGTGTTTGGGGGCCAGGATGAAAAACTGTTTTTT.

The chain carries TRBV10-3 and TRBJ2-6; tentative D call: TRBD1 (5 bases). The CDR3 length is 14 residues. Germline V gene sequence: CDR1 ENHRY, CDR2 SYGVKD. Trimming cost V 4 bases and J 1 base, with 5 bases left between them. The DNA of the CDR3 is TGTGCCATCAGTGGGACATCTGGGGCCAACGTCCTGACTTTC. It encodes CAISGTSGANVLTF.

Points on this clone: The sample has other DNA sequences that encode this CDR3 too. Here the CDR3 reads CASSPSGTGDSPLHF. CDR3 DNA: TGTGCCAGCAGCCCTTCCGGGACAGGGGATTCACCCCTCCACTTT. The chain has TRBV7-8 and TRBJ1-6, with 10 nucleotides matching TRBD1. Trimming cost V 5 bases and J 8 bases; bases outside gene matches: 6. This CDR3 has 15 amino acids. Germline V gene data show CDR1 as SGHVS and CDR2 as FQNEAQ.

This clone was picked up many times. The V and J genes are TRBV4-3 and TRBJ1-6; TRBD1 agrees at 10 bases. With V trimmed by 4 bases and J by 7 bases, 1 base remained unmatched. The germline V gene encodes CDR1 LGHNA and CDR2 YSLEER. This CDR3 is built from 14 residues. The CDR3 DNA reads as TGCGCCAGCAGCCGGGACAGGGGAAATTCACCCCTCCACTTT. Amino acid sequence: CASSRDRGNSPLHF.

This clone has just a few counts. The CDR3 nucleotides are TGTGCCAGCAGCCCGGCGGAGTCTGGAAACACCATATATTTT. Translating gives CASSPAESGNTIYF. The chain joins TRBV7-8 to TRBJ1-3; D gene unclear. V dropped 5 bases and J dropped 1 base, with 9 bases sitting between them. This CDR3 is 14 amino acids long. In germline, CDR1 is SGHVS, CDR2 FQNEAQ.